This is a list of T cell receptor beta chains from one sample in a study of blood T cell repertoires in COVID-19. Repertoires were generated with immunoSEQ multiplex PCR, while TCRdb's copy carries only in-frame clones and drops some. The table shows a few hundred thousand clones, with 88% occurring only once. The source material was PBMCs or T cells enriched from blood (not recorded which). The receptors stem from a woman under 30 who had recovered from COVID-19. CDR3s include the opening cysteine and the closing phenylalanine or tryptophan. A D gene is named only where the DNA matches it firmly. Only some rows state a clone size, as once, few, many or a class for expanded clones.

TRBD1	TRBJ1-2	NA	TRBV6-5	CATTSQTGGYGYTF	TGTGCCACCACTTCCCAAACAGGGGGCTATGGCTACACCTTC
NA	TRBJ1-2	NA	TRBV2	CASSEVRRADGYTF	TGTGCCAGCAGTGAAGTACGCAGGGCGGACGGCTACACCTTC
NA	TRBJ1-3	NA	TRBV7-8	CASSLAGGARNTIYF	TGTGCCAGCAGCTTAGCGGGGGGGGCTCGGAACACCATATATTTT
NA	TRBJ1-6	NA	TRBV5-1	CASSSTQGFTLHF	TGCGCCAGCAGCTCGACTCAGGGGTTCACCCTCCACTTT
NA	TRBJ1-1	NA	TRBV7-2	CASSSGPLRGTEAFF	TGTGCCAGCAGCTCCGGACCGCTGCGGGGGACTGAAGCTTTCTTT
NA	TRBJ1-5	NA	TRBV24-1	CATSPGGSAQPQHF	TGTGCCACCAGTCCAGGAGGAAGCGCTCAGCCCCAGCATTTT
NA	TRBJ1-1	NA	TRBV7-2	CASAYRPNTEAFF	TGTGCCAGCGCATACAGGCCAAACACTGAAGCTTTCTTT
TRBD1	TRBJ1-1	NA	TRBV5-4	CASSLDRGFEAFF	TGTGCCAGCAGCTTGGACAGGGGATTTGAAGCTTTCTTT
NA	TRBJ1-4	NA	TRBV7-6	CASSLVGDHEKLFF	TGTGCCAGCAGCTTAGTAGGGGATCATGAAAAACTGTTTTTT
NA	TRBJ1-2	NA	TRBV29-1	CSAIQGLGGYTF	TGCAGCGCGATACAGGGCCTCGGTGGCTACACCTTC
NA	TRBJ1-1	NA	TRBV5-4	CASSLKVGGDTEAFF	TGTGCCAGCAGCTTGAAGGTGGGTGGAGACACTGAAGCTTTCTTT
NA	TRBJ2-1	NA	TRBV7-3	CASSFELGDNEQFF	TGTGCCAGCAGCTTTGAACTAGGAGACAATGAGCAGTTCTTC
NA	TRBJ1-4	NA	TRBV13	CASTTSESGREKLFF	TGTGCCAGCACCACTAGCGAGTCAGGGCGTGAAAAACTGTTTTTT
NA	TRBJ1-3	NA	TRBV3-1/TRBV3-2	CASSPQGPYSGNTIYF	TGTGCCAGCAGCCCCCAGGGTCCCTACTCTGGAAACACCATATATTTT
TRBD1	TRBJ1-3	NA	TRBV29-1	CSVRTGGSGNTIYF	TGCAGCGTTCGGACAGGGGGGTCTGGAAACACCATATATTTT
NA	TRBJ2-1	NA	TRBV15	CATSRGGQVNEQFF	TGTGCCACCAGCAGAGGTGGCCAAGTGAATGAGCAGTTCTTC
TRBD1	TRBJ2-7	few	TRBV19	CASSVAGTAYEQYF	TGTGCCAGTAGTGTCGCCGGGACAGCTTACGAGCAGTACTTC
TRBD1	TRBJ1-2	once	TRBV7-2	CASSLAPQGTGGGYTF	TGTGCCAGCAGCTTGGCCCCACAGGGGACAGGGGGCGGCTACACCTTC
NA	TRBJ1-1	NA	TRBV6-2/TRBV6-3	CASSYLGPEAFF	TGTGCCAGCAGTTACTTGGGGCCTGAAGCTTTCTTT
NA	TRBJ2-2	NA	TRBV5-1	CASSLRDSRGTGELFF	TGCGCCAGCAGCTTACGGGACTCCCGAGGGACCGGGGAGCTGTTTTTT
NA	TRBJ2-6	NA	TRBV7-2	CASSSRGSGANVLTF	TGTGCCAGCAGCTCCAGGGGATCTGGGGCCAACGTCCTGACTTTC
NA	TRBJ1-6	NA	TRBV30	CAWSVFGRASSPLHF	TGTGCCTGGAGTGTATTCGGCAGGGCAAGCTCACCCCTCCACTTT
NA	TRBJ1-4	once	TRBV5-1	CASSEHGGQLGKLFF	TGCGCCAGCTCAGAGCACGGGGGGCAATTAGGAAAACTGTTTTTT
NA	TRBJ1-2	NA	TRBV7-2	CASSPQSGAGYGYTF	TGTGCCAGCAGCCCCCAGAGTGGGGCAGGGTATGGCTACACCTTC
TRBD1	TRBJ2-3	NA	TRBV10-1	CASSSRTGGPDTQYF	TGCGCCAGCTCATCCAGGACAGGGGGCCCAGATACGCAGTATTTT
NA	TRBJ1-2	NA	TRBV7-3	CASSGDNYGYTF	TGTGCCAGCAGCGGAGATAACTATGGCTACACCTTC
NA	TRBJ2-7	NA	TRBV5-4	CASSFDMGPYEQYF	TGTGCCAGCAGCTTCGACATGGGCCCCTACGAGCAGTACTTC
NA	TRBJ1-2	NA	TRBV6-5	CASSYRDSSYYGYTF	TGTGCCAGCAGTTACCGCGACAGCTCGTACTATGGCTACACCTTC
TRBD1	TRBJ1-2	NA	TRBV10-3	CAIRMGDREDYGYTF	TGTGCCATCCGGATGGGGGACAGGGAGGACTATGGCTACACCTTC
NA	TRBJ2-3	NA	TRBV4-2	CASKLATADTQYF	TGTGCCAGCAAGCTAGCGACCGCAGATACGCAGTATTTT
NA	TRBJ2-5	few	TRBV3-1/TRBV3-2	CASSPRGKTQYF	TGTGCCAGCAGCCCAAGAGGAAAGACCCAGTACTTC
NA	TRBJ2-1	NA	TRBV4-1	CASSRTTNEQFF	TGCGCCAGCAGCCGAACTACCAATGAGCAGTTCTTC
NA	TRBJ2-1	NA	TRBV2	CASRKQGSSYNEQFF	TGTGCCAGCAGGAAACAGGGCAGCTCCTACAATGAGCAGTTCTTC
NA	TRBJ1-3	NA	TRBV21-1	CASSKAGGGNTIYF	TGTGCCAGCAGCAAAGCTGGGGGGGGAAACACCATATATTTT
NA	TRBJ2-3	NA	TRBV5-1	CASSLALPDTQYF	TGCGCCAGCAGCTTGGCCCTCCCAGATACGCAGTATTTT
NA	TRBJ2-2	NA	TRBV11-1	CASSLRGSGELFF	TGTGCCAGCAGCTTAAGGGGGTCCGGGGAGCTGTTTTTT
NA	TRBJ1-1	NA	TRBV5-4	CASSLEQLNTEAFF	TGTGCCAGCAGCTTGGAACAGCTGAACACTGAAGCTTTCTTT
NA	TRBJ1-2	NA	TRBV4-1	CASSQKGGVERYGYTF	TGCGCCAGCAGCCAAAAGGGGGGGGTGGAGAGGTATGGCTACACCTTC
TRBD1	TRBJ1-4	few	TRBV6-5	CASSYSGDRAEKLFF	TGTGCCAGCAGTTACTCTGGGGACAGGGCTGAAAAACTGTTTTTT